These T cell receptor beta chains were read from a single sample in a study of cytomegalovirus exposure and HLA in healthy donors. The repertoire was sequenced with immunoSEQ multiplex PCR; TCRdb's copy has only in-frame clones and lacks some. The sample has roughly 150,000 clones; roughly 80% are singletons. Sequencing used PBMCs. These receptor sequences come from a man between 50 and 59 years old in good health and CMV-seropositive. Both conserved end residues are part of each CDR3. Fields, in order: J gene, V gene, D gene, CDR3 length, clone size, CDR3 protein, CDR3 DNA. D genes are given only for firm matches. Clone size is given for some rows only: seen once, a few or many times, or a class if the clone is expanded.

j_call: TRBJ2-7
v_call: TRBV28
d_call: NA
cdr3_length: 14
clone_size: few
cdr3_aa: CASSFEGVPYEQYF
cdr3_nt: TGTGCCAGCAGTTTCGAGGGGGTTCCCTACGAGCAGTACTTC

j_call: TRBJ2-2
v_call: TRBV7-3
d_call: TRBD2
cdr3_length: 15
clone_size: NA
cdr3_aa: CASSQTTGGTGELFF
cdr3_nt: TGTGCCAGCAGCCAAACTACGGGGGGCACCGGGGAGCTGTTTTTT

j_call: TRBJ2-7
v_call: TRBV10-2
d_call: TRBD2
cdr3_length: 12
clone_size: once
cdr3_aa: CASSGDYYEQYF
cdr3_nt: TGCGCCAGCAGTGGGGACTACTACGAGCAGTACTTC

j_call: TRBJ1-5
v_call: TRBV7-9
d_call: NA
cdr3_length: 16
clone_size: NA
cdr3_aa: CASSPGLGESNQPQHF
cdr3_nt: TGTGCCAGCAGCCCTGGCCTCGGAGAAAGCAATCAGCCCCAGCATTTT

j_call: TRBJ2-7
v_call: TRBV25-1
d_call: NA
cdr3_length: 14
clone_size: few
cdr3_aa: CASREGKSSYEQYF
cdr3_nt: TGTGCCAGCCGGGAAGGAAAGAGCTCCTACGAGCAGTACTTC

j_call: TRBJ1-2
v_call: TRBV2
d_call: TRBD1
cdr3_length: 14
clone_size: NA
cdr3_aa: CASSENPGGTGYTF
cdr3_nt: TGTGCCAGCAGTGAAAACCCAGGGGGCACTGGCTACACCTTC

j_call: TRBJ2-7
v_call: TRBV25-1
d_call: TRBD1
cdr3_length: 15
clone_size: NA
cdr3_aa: CASSDRTGGIYEQYF
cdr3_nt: TGTGCCAGCAGTGACAGGACAGGGGGCATCTACGAGCAGTACTTC

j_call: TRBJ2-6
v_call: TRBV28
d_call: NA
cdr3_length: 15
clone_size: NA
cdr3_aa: CASTRGTSGANVLTF
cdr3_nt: TGTGCCAGCACCCGGGGGACCTCTGGGGCCAACGTCCTGACTTTC

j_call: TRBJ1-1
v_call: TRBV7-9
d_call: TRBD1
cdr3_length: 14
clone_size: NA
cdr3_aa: CSSSADRAVAEAFF
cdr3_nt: TGTTCCAGCAGCGCCGACAGGGCCGTGGCTGAAGCTTTCTTT

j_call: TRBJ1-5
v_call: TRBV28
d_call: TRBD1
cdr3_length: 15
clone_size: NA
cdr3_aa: CSTLYTGGYGQPQHF
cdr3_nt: TGCTCCACCCTCTACACAGGGGGCTACGGTCAGCCCCAGCATTTT

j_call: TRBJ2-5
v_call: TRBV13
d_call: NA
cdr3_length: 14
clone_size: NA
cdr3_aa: CASSVRNSGETQYF
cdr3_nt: TGTGCCAGCAGCGTACGAAATAGTGGTGAGACCCAGTACTTC

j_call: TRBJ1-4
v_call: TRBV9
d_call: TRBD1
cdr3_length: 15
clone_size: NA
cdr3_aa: CASARQGATNEKLFF
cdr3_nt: TGTGCCAGCGCCCGGCAGGGGGCAACTAATGAAAAACTGTTTTTT

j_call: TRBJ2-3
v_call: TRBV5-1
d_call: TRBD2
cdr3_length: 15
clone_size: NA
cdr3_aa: CASSLDPWGGGTQYF
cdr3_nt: TGCGCCAGCAGCTTGGACCCCTGGGGGGGTGGTACGCAGTATTTT

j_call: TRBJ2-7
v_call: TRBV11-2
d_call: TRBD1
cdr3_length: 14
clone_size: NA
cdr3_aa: CASSLGQGAYEQYF
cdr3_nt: TGTGCCAGCAGCTTAGGTCAGGGGGCTTACGAGCAGTACTTC

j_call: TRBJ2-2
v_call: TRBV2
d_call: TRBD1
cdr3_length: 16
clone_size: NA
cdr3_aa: CASSDSGTGFTGELFF
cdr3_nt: TGTGCCAGCAGTGATTCCGGGACAGGGTTCACCGGGGAGCTGTTTTTT

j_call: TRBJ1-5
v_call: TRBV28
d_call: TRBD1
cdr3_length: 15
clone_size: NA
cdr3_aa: CASSPGTGGDQPQHF
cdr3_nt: TGTGCCAGCAGTCCCGGGACAGGGGGCGATCAGCCCCAGCATTTT

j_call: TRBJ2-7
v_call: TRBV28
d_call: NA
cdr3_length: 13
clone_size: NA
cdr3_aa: CASTVGDRYEQYF
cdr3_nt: TGTGCCAGCACAGTGGGAGATAGATACGAGCAGTACTTC

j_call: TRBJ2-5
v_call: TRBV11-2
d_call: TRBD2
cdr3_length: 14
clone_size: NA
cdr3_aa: CASSLGAGGETQYF
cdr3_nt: TGTGCCAGCAGCCTGGGGGCGGGAGGGGAGACCCAGTACTTC

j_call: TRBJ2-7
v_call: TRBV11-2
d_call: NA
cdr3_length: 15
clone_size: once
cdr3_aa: CASSLDPGLLYEQYF
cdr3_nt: TGTGCCAGCAGCTTAGATCCTGGACTTCTCTACGAGCAGTACTTC

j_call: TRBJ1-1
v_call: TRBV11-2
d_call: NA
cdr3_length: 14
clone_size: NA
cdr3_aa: CASSLNDGGGFAFF
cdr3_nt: TGTGCCAGCAGCTTGAACGATGGTGGGGGCTTCGCTTTCTTT

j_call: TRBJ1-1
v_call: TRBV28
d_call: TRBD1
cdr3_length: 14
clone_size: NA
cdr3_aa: CASSWDSLDTEAFF
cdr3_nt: TGTGCCAGCAGTTGGGACAGCCTCGACACTGAAGCTTTCTTT

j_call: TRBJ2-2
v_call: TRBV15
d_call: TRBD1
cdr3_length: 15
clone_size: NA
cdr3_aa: CATSRDRSTGEELFF
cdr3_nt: TGTGCCACCAGCAGAGACCGATCGACAGGGGAGGAGCTGTTTTTT

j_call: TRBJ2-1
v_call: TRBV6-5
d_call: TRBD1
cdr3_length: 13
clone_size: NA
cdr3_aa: CASNRGPNNEQFF
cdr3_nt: TGTGCCAGCAACAGGGGGCCAAACAATGAGCAGTTCTTC

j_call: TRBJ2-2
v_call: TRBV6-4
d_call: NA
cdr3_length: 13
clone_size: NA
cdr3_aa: CASSASDTGELFF
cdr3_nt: TGTGCCAGCAGTGCTAGCGACACCGGGGAGCTGTTTTTT

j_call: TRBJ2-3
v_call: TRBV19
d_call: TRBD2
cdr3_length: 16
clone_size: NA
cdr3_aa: CASSTIAGTNTDTQYF
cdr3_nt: TGTGCCAGTAGTACAATAGCGGGGACAAACACAGATACGCAGTATTTT

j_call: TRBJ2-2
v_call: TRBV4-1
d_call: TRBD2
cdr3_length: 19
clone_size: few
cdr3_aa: CASSQKARGLAGDPGELFF
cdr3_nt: TGCGCCAGCAGCCAAAAGGCGCGGGGACTAGCGGGAGACCCCGGGGAGCTGTTTTTT

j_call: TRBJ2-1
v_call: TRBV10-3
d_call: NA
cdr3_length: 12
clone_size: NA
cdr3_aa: CAISELDNEQFF
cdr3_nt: TGTGCCATCAGTGAGTTAGACAATGAGCAGTTCTTC

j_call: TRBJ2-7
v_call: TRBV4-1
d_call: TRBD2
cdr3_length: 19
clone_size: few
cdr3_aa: CASSPWRLAGGRGGNEQYF
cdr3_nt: TGCGCCAGCAGCCCCTGGAGGCTAGCGGGGGGGCGAGGAGGCAACGAGCAGTACTTC

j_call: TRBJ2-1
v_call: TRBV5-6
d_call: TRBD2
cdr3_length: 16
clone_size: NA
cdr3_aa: CASSLELAGGYNEQFF
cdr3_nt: TGTGCCAGCAGCTTGGAACTAGCGGGAGGCTACAATGAGCAGTTCTTC

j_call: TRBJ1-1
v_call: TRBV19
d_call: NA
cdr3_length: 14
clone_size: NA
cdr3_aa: CASSIVRGNTEAFF
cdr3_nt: TGTGCCAGTAGTATAGTAAGAGGGAACACTGAAGCTTTCTTT

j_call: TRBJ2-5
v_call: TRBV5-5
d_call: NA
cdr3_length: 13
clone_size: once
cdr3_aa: CASSLVSGETQYF
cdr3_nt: TGTGCCAGCAGCTTGGTGTCGGGAGAGACCCAGTACTTC

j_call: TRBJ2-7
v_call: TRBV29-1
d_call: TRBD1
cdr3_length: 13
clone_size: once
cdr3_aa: CSGGSGGDYEQYF
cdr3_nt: TGCAGCGGGGGGTCAGGGGGCGACTACGAGCAGTACTTC

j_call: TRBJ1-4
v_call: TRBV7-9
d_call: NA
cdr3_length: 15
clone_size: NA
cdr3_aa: CASSLGRSFSEKLFF
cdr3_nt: TGTGCCAGCAGCTTAGGCAGGTCTTTTTCCGAAAAACTGTTTTTT

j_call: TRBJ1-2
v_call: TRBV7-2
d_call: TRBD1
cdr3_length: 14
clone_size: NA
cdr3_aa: CASSSAGTGSVYTF
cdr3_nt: TGTGCCAGCAGCAGCGCAGGGACAGGGTCTGTCTACACCTTC

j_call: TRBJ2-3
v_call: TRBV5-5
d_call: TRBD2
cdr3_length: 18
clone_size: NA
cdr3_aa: CASSLRWERGVFTDTQYF
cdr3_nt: TGTGCCAGCAGCTTAAGATGGGAGCGGGGGGTTTTCACAGATACGCAGTATTTT

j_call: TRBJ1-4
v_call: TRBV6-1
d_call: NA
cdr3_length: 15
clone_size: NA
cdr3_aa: CASSIRQAPNEKLFF
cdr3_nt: TGTGCCAGCAGTATCCGACAGGCTCCTAATGAAAAACTGTTTTTT

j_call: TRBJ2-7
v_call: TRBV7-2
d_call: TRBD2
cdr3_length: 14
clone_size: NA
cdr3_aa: CASSSGTRTGEQYF
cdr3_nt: TGTGCCAGCAGCAGCGGGACTAGAACAGGCGAGCAGTACTTC

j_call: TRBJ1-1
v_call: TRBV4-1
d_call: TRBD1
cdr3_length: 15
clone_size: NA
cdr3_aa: CASSYTGGANTEAFF
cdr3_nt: TGCGCCAGCAGCTATACAGGGGGAGCGAACACTGAAGCTTTCTTT